This T cell receptor beta chain is from a study of CXCR3-negative and CXCR3-positive naive CD8 T cells. Points on this clonotype: Its antigen remains unknown.

Study observations and caveats: Comparison of naive subsets found surface CD5 to be comparable, and TCR strength was inferred on the basis of TRB CDR3 properties. Much lower diversity was found in memory CD8+ cells, while both naive subsets had comparably high diversity. A higher hydrophobicity marked the TRB CDR3s of CXCR3-positive naive cells versus CXCR3-negative naive cells.

The germline V gene has CDR1 WNHNN and CDR2 SYGVQD (reference sequence). CDR3 length: 17 residues. Each TRB cDNA library was prepared by 5' RACE (with UMI labels). TCRdb reprocessed the 5' RACE reads, keeping one entry per CDR3 protein, no DNA. In all, the sample yields 150,000 or so distinct CDR3 sequences. This TCR was recovered from a human donor in good health. Some clones in this sample may be carry-over from other donors' samples. Sequenced sample: naive CXCR3+ CD8+ T cells from blood. Sample subset: CD45RO-CCR7+CD27+CD95- naive CD8+ T cells expressing CXCR3 (TNR3+). The chain joins TRBV10-1 to TRBJ2-2; TCRdb names TRBD2, which stays unverified in the absence of DNA. This chain's CDR3 is CASSSSLLATNTGELFF.